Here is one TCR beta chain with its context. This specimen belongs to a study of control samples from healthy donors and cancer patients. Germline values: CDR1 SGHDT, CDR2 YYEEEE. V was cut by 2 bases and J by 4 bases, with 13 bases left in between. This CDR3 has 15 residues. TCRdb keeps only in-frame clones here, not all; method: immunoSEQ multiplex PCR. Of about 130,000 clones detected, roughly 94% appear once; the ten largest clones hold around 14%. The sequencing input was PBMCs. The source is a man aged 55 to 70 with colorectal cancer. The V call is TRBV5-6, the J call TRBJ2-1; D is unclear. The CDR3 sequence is CASSFEVLGYNEQFF. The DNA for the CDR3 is TGTGCCAGCAGCTTTGAGGTCCTGGGGTACAATGAGCAGTTCTTC. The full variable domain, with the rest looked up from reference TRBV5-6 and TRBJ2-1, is DAGVTQSPTHLIKTRGQQVTLRCSPKSGHDTVSWYQQALGQGPQFIFQYYEEEERQRGNFPDRFSGHQFPNYSSELNVNALLLGDSALYLCASSFEVLGYNEQFFGPGTRLTVL.